The rows below give T cell receptor beta chains drawn from one sample of a study of blood T cell repertoires in COVID-19. Sequencing was performed with immunoSEQ multiplex PCR; in TCRdb, only in-frame clones are kept and a portion is missing. Found here are 210,000 or so clones, approximately 80% of them singletons; the top ten hold more than 9%. The sequenced material came from peripheral blood. These receptors all stem from a woman of 80 years or more with acute or convalescent COVID-19. Both conserved end residues are part of each CDR3. The D gene is left open where the match is weak. Part of the rows lack a size; the others show once, few, many or a class for expanded clones.

D gene	clone size	V gene	J gene	CDR3 DNA	CDR3 protein
-	once	TRBV5-6	TRBJ1-3	TGTGCCAGCAGCTTTCAGGAGGTCCCCTCTGGAAACACCATATATTTT	CASSFQEVPSGNTIYF
TRBD1	-	TRBV9	TRBJ2-3	TGTGCCAGCAGCCCCACCGGGACAGGGGATACGCAGTATTTT	CASSPTGTGDTQYF
TRBD1	-	TRBV11-2	TRBJ2-7	TGTGCCAGCAGCTTACCTGGGACAGGAATCTACGAGCAGTACTTC	CASSLPGTGIYEQYF
-	-	TRBV6-2/TRBV6-3	TRBJ2-1	TGTGCCAGCAGTTACTTGAGGGCCTACAATGAGCAGTTCTTC	CASSYLRAYNEQFF
TRBD1	-	TRBV7-2	TRBJ1-2	TGTGCCAGCAGCTTACCGACAGGGGAGGGTAACTATGGCTACACCTTC	CASSLPTGEGNYGYTF
TRBD1	-	TRBV12-5	TRBJ1-2	TGTGCTAGTGGTCAGTACCCAGGGGGCGACTATGGCTACACCTTC	CASGQYPGGDYGYTF
TRBD2	-	TRBV3-1/TRBV3-2	TRBJ2-5	TGTGCCAGCAGCCCGGGACTAGCGACTCTAGGGGCCCAGTACTTC	CASSPGLATLGAQYF
TRBD1	once	TRBV6-5	TRBJ2-7	TGTGCCAGCAGTTGGGGACAGGGGACCTACGAGCAGTACTTC	CASSWGQGTYEQYF
TRBD1	-	TRBV18	TRBJ1-1	TGTGCCAGCTCATCGGGACAGTACACTGAAGCTTTCTTT	CASSSGQYTEAFF
-	-	TRBV19	TRBJ1-5	TGTGCCAGTAGTATGGGGGGGCAAGGGCAGCCCCAGCATTTT	CASSMGGQGQPQHF
TRBD2	-	TRBV5-4	TRBJ2-7	TGTGCCAGCAGCTCAAAAGCGGGACCGGGAGACGAGCAGTACTTC	CASSSKAGPGDEQYF
-	few	TRBV4-1	TRBJ1-1	TGCGCCAGCAGCCACCTCTTTGTTACTAGGAACGCTGAAGCTTTCTTT	CASSHLFVTRNAEAFF
-	-	TRBV6-2/TRBV6-3	TRBJ1-2	TGTGCCAGCAGTTACTTGGGCAGGAATCGGATAGGAGGCTACACCTTC	CASSYLGRNRIGGYTF
TRBD1	-	TRBV24-1	TRBJ2-1	TGTGCCACCAGTGGGACAGGCTCCTACAATGAGCAGTTCTTC	CATSGTGSYNEQFF
-	-	TRBV23-1	TRBJ1-5	TGCGCCAGCAGTCACCACTCACCACAGATTTATTATAGCAATCAGCCCCAGCATTTT	CASSHHSPQIYYSNQPQHF
-	-	TRBV7-9	TRBJ2-7	TGTGCCAGCAGCCTTAGTATGGGGCAGGTAGCGCAGTACTTC	CASSLSMGQVAQYF
TRBD1	once	TRBV9	TRBJ2-1	TGTGCCAGCAGCGTAGAGGGACAGCGGTACAATGAGCAGTTCTTC	CASSVEGQRYNEQFF
TRBD1	-	TRBV18	TRBJ1-2	TGTGCCAGCTCACCAGGGACAGGGATGGATGGCTACACCTTC	CASSPGTGMDGYTF
TRBD1	-	TRBV5-3	TRBJ1-2	TGTGCCAGAAGCTTGTGCGGGACAGGTGCTTCTTTATCTGGCTACACCTTC	CARSLCGTGASLSGYTF
TRBD1	-	TRBV30	TRBJ1-4	TGTGCCTGGAGTGCCAGACAGGGTGGTGAAAAACTGTTTTTT	CAWSARQGGEKLFF
-	-	TRBV7-2	TRBJ1-5	TGTGCCAGCAGCTACAGTGGACAGCCGGATCAGCCCCAGCATTTT	CASSYSGQPDQPQHF
-	-	TRBV5-1	TRBJ1-1	TGCGCCAGCAGCCCCGGGGGGGCCGCTGAAGCTTTCTTT	CASSPGGAAEAFF
-	-	TRBV11-2	TRBJ2-1	TGTGCCAGCAGCTTCCGACGGGTTGAGCAGTTCTTC	CASSFRRVEQFF
TRBD1	few	TRBV15	TRBJ2-5	TGTGCCACCAGCAGAGAACCAGGACAGGGGGCCGGGGAGACCCAGTACTTC	CATSREPGQGAGETQYF
-	-	TRBV12-5	TRBJ2-3	TGTGCTAGTGGTTTCGCACAGGGAGGCACAGATACGCAGTATTTT	CASGFAQGGTDTQYF
TRBD2	-	TRBV9	TRBJ2-7	TGTGCCAGCAGCGTAGGTGGAGGGAGGGCTCCCTACGAGCAGTACTTC	CASSVGGGRAPYEQYF
-	once	TRBV3-1/TRBV3-2	TRBJ2-1	TGTGCCAGCAGCCCGGGGTACAATGAGCAGTTCTTC	CASSPGYNEQFF
TRBD1	-	TRBV7-8	TRBJ1-5	TGTGCCAGCAGCTTAACAGGGGGCCTGGGCAATCAGCCCCAGCATTTT	CASSLTGGLGNQPQHF
TRBD1	-	TRBV30	TRBJ2-7	TGTGCCTGGGACAGGGGACCCCCCTACGAGCAGTACTTC	CAWDRGPPYEQYF
TRBD2	-	TRBV6-2/TRBV6-3	TRBJ2-1	TGTGCCAGCAGTTACCCAGGGAGGGATGAGCAGTTCTTC	CASSYPGRDEQFF
-	-	TRBV5-1	TRBJ1-1	TGCGCCAGCAGCTTGGACTTCTCAATCACTGAAGCTTTCTTT	CASSLDFSITEAFF
-	-	TRBV30	TRBJ1-1	TGTGCCTGGAAAGTAGTCCTGAACACTGAAGCTTTCTTT	CAWKVVLNTEAFF
TRBD1	-	TRBV3-1/TRBV3-2	TRBJ2-7	TGTGCCAGCAGCCAAGAGCTCGGACAGGGATCCTACGAGCAGTACTTC	CASSQELGQGSYEQYF
-	once	TRBV9	TRBJ1-5	TGTGCCAGCAGCATGACCGGGGACTGGAATCAGCCCCAGCATTTT	CASSMTGDWNQPQHF
-	-	TRBV6-5	TRBJ2-3	TGTGCCAGCAGCCCCTCGAGCGGCTACACAGATACGCAGTATTTT	CASSPSSGYTDTQYF
-	-	TRBV19	TRBJ2-1	TGTGCCAGTAGTATCGGGAGCCTCTCCTACAATGAGCAGTTCTTC	CASSIGSLSYNEQFF
-	-	TRBV12-5	TRBJ2-2	TGTGCTAGTGGTTTGGGTTGGGCCACCGGGGAGCTGTTTTTT	CASGLGWATGELFF
TRBD1	-	TRBV28	TRBJ2-1	TGTGCCATCCGGGGACAGGGATCCAATGAGCAGTTCTTC	CAIRGQGSNEQFF
-	-	TRBV28	TRBJ1-6	TGTGCCAGCGGGGCCAATTCACCCCTCCACTTT	CASGANSPLHF
TRBD1	-	TRBV6-5	TRBJ1-2	TGTGCCAGCAGACCGACAGGGACGTATGGCTACACCTTC	CASRPTGTYGYTF
-	once	TRBV11-2	TRBJ1-2	TGTGCCAGCAGCTCCAGGGGATTTGATGGCTACACCTTC	CASSSRGFDGYTF
TRBD1	-	TRBV7-9	TRBJ2-7	TGTGCCAGCAGCCGTACAGGGGGAGGATCCTACGAGCAGTACTTC	CASSRTGGGSYEQYF
-	-	TRBV6-2/TRBV6-3	TRBJ1-2	TGTGCCAGCAGTTACTCGGGCTTGAACTATGGCTACACCTTC	CASSYSGLNYGYTF
TRBD1	-	TRBV4-1	TRBJ2-1	TGCGCCAGCAGCCGTGGGGGACAGGGGGCCGGCAATGAGCAGTTCTTC	CASSRGGQGAGNEQFF
-	few	TRBV21-1	TRBJ2-3	TGTGCCAGCAGCAAAGATGGCCGCCGGGAGGGAACTTTGACGCAGTATTTT	CASSKDGRREGTLTQYF
-	-	TRBV10-3	TRBJ1-1	TGTGCCATCACTCTTCGGGAAAACACTGAAGCTTTCTTT	CAITLRENTEAFF
-	-	TRBV19	TRBJ1-1	TGTGCCAGTAGTAACACCCTGAACACTGAAGCTTTCTTT	CASSNTLNTEAFF
TRBD1	-	TRBV6-6	TRBJ1-5	TGTGCCAGCAGAACTCATACAGGGGATGGCAATCAGCCCCAGCATTTT	CASRTHTGDGNQPQHF
-	-	TRBV2	TRBJ1-2	TGTGCCAGCAGTGACAGGGTTAACTATGGCTACACCTTC	CASSDRVNYGYTF
-	-	TRBV27	TRBJ2-7	TGTGCCAGCAGTTTTAGGGGGAGCTCCTACGAGCAGTACTTC	CASSFRGSSYEQYF
TRBD1	many	TRBV19	TRBJ1-2	TGTGCCAGTAGTATAACTGGACAGGGTTATGGCTACACCTTC	CASSITGQGYGYTF
-	-	TRBV6-2/TRBV6-3	TRBJ2-3	TGTGCCAGCAGTTACATGGGCAACACAGATACGCAGTATTTT	CASSYMGNTDTQYF
-	-	TRBV6-5	TRBJ1-5	TGTGCCAGCAGGCAGACAGGAGTAGGGCAGCCCCAGCATTTT	CASRQTGVGQPQHF